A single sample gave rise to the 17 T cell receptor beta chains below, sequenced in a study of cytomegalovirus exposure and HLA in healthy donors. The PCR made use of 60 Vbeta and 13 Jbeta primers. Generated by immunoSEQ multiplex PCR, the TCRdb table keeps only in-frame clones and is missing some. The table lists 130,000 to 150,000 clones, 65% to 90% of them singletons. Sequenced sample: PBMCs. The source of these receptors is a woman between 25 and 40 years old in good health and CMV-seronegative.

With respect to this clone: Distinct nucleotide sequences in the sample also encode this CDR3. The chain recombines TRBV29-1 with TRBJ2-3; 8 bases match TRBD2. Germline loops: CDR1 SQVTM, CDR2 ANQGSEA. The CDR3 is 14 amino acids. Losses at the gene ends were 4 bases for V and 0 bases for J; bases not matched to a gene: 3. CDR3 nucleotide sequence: TGCAGCGTTGGACGGGGGGGAAGCACAGATACGCAGTATTTT. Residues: CSVGRGGSTDTQYF.

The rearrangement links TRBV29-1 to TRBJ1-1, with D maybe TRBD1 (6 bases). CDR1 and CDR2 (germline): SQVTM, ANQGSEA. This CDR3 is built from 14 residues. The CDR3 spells CSGSRQVGRTEAFF. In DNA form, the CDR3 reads TGCAGTGGCTCCCGACAGGTAGGAAGAACTGAAGCTTTCTTT. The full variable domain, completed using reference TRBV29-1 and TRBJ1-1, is SAVISQKPSRDICQRGTSLTIQCQVDSQVTMMFWYRQQPGQSLTLIATANQGSEATYESGFVIDKFPISRPNLTFSTLTVSNMSPEDSSIYLCSGSRQVGRTEAFFGQGTRLTVV.

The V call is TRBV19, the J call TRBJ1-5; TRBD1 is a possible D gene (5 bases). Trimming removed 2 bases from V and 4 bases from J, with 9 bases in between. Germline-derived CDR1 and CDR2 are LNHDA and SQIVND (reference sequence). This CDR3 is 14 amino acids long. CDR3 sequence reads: CASSIKPGNQPQHF. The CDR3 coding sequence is TGTGCCAGTAGTATAAAGCCAGGGAATCAGCCCCAGCATTTT.

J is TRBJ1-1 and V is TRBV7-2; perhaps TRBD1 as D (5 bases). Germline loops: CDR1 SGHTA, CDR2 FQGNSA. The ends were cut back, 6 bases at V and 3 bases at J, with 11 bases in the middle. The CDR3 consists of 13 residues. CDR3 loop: CASSTQGDTEAFF. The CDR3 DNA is TGTGCCAGCAGTACCCAAGGGGACACTGAAGCTTTCTTT.

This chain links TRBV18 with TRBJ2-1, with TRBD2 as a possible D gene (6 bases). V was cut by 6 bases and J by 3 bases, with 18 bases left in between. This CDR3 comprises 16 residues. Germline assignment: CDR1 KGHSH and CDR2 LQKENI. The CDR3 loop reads CASSRGGARIYNEQFF. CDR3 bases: TGTGCCAGCTCCCGAGGAGGGGCAAGAATCTACAATGAGCAGTTCTTC.

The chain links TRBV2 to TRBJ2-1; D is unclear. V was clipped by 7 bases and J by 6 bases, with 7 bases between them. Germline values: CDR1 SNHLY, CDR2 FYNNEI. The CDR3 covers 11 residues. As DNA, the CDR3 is TGTGCCAGCATCAAATTCAATGAGCAGTTCTTC. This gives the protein CASIKFNEQFF.

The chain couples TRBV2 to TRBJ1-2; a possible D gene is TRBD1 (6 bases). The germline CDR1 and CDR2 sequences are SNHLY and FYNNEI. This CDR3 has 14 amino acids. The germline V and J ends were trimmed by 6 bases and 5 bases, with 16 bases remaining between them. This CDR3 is CASRIEGQGYGYTF. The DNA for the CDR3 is TGTGCCAGCAGGATAGAGGGGCAGGGGTATGGCTACACCTTC.

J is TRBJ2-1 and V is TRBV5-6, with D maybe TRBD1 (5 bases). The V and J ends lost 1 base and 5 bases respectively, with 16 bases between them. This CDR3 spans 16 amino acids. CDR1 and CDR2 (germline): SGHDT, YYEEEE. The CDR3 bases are TGTGCCAGCAGCTTGCGCAGGGCCTTTAACCACAATGAGCAGTTCTTC. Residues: CASSLRRAFNHNEQFF.

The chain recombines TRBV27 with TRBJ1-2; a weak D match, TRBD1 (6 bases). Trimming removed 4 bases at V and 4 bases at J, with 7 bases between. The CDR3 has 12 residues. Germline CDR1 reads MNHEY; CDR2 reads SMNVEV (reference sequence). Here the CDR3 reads CASSSGAYGYTF. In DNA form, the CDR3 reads TGTGCCAGCAGTTCAGGGGCCTATGGCTACACCTTC.

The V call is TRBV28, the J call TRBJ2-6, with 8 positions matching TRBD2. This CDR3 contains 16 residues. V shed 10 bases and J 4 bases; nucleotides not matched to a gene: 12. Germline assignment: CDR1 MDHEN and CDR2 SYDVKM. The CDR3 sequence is CAIQGEGLGGANVLTF. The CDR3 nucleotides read TGTGCCATCCAAGGGGAGGGACTAGGAGGGGCCAACGTCCTGACTTTC.

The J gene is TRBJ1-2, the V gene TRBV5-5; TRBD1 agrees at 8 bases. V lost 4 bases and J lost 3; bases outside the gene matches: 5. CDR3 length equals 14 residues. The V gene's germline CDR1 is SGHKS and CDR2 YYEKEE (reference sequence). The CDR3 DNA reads TGTGCCAGCAGCGAGGACAGGGAATACTATGGCTACACCTTC. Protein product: CASSEDREYYGYTF. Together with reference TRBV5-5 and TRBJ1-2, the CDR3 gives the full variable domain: DAGVTQSPTHLIKTRGQQVTLRCSPISGHKSVSWYQQVLGQGPQFIFQYYEKEERGRGNFPDRFSARQFPNYSSELNVNALLLGDSALYLCASSEDREYYGYTFGSGTRLTVV.

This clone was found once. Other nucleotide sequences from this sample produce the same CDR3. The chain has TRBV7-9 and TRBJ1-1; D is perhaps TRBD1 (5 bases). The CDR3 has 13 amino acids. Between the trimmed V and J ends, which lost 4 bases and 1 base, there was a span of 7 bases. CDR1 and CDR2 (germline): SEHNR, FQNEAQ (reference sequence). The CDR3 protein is CASSWGGNTEAFF. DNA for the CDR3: TGTGCCAGCAGCTGGGGGGGGAACACTGAAGCTTTCTTT.

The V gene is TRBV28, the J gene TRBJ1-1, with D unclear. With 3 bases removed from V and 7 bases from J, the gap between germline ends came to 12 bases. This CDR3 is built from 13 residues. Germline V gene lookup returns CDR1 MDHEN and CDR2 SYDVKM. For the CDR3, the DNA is TGTGCCAGCAGTTTCCTCACGGTAAATGAAGCTTTCTTT. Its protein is CASSFLTVNEAFF. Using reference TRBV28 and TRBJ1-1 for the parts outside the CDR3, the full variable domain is DVKVTQSSRYLVKRTGEKVFLECVQDMDHENMFWYRQDPGLGLRLIYFSYDVKMKEKGDIPEGYSVSREKKERFSLILESASTNQTSMYLCASSFLTVNEAFFGQGTRLTVV.

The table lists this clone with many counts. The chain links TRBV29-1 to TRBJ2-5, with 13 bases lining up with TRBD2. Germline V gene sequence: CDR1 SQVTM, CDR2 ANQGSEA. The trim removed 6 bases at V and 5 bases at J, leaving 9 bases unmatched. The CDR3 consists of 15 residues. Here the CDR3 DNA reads TGCAGCGTCGACGGACTAGCGGGGGTATGGGAGACCCAGTACTTC. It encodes CSVDGLAGVWETQYF.

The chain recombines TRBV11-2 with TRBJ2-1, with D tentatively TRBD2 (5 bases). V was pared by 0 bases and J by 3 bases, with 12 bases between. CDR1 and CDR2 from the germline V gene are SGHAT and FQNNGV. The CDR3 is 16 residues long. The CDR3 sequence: CASSLDRGGFYNEQFF. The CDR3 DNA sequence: TGTGCCAGCAGCTTAGATCGCGGCGGGTTCTACAATGAGCAGTTCTTC.

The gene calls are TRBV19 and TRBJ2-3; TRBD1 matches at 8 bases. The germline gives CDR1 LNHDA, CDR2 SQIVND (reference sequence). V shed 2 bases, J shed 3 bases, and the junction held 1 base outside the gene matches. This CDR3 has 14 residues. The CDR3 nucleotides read TGTGCCAGTAGTATAAACAGGGGGACAGATACGCAGTATTTT. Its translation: CASSINRGTDTQYF.

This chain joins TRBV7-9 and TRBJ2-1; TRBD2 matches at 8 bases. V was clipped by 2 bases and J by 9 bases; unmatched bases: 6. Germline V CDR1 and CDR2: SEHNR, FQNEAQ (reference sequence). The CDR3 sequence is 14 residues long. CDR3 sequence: CASSLREGLSEQFF. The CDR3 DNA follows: TGTGCCAGCAGCTTACGGGAGGGCCTCTCTGAGCAGTTCTTC.